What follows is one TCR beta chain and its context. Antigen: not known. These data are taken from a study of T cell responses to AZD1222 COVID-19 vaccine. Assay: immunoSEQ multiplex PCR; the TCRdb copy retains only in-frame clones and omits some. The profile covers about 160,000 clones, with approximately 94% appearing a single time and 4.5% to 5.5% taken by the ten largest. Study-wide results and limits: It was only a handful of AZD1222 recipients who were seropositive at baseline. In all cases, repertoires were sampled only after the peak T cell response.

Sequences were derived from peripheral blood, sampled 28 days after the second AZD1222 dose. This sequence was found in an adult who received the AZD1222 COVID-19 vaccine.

The CDR3 loop reads CASSQAPTGELFF. As DNA, the CDR3 is TGCGCCAGCAGCCAAGCCCCCACCGGGGAGCTGTTTTTT. V usage is TRBV4-1 and J usage is TRBJ2-2; D remains unclear. The length of the CDR3 is 13 residues. CDR1 is MGHRA and CDR2 is YSYEKL in the germline V gene. V was shortened by 1 base and J by 4 bases, with 4 bases between the two germline ends.